The 8 T cell receptor beta chains below all came from one sample that was sequenced in a study of blood T cell repertoires in COVID-19. Some clones are missing from TCRdb's copy, which holds only in-frame ones; the method was immunoSEQ multiplex PCR. This table holds a few hundred thousand clones, 80% to 90% found once. Sequencing used PBMCs or T cells enriched from blood (not recorded which). The receptors here all came from a man in his thirties or forties who had recovered from COVID-19.

V usage is TRBV6-2 or TRBV6-3 and J usage is TRBJ1-2; D is uncertain. Trimming stripped 2 bases from V and 0 bases from J, with 10 bases between. The germline V gene encodes CDR1 MNHEY and CDR2 SVGEGT. CDR3 length equals 15 residues. In DNA, the CDR3 is TGTGCCAGCAGTTACAGACGGGAAGCTAACTATGGCTACACCTTC. It translates to CASSYRREANYGYTF.

This chain connects TRBV4-3 to TRBJ2-7, with TRBD1 identical over 9 bases. CDR3 length: 13 amino acids. Germline V gene data show CDR1 as LGHNA and CDR2 as YSLEER. V lost 4 bases to trimming and J lost 5 bases; unmatched junction nucleotides: 3. The CDR3 spells CASSPRDRDEQYF. The CDR3 nucleotides are TGCGCCAGCAGCCCCCGGGACAGGGACGAGCAGTACTTC.

The genes are TRBV14 and TRBJ2-3, with a weak D call TRBD2 (5 bases). Germline V gene lookup returns CDR1 SGHDN and CDR2 FVKESK. This CDR3 contains 15 residues. Trimming shortened V by 2 bases and J by 2 bases, and 11 bases separated the two germline ends. CDR3 bases: TGTGCCAGCAGCCAACGGGTCGGGGTCACAGATACGCAGTATTTT. Translation: CASSQRVGVTDTQYF.

J is TRBJ1-5 and V is TRBV15, with D possibly TRBD1 on 6 matching bases. This CDR3 comprises 16 residues. Trimming removed 0 bases from V and 6 bases from J, with 15 bases in between. Germline loops: CDR1 LNHNV, CDR2 YYDKDF (reference sequence). This CDR3 is CATSRDLSARGQPQHF. The CDR3, as DNA: TGTGCCACCAGCAGAGATCTCTCGGCCAGGGGTCAGCCCCAGCATTTT.

J is TRBJ1-2 and V is TRBV19; D possibly corresponds to TRBD1 (6 bases). Trimming took off 7 bases at V and 8 bases at J, with 20 bases between the two ends. The CDR3 spans 14 residues. Germline lookup yields CDR1 LNHDA and CDR2 SQIVND (reference sequence). This CDR3 reads CASTYSGTLGGYTF. CDR3 DNA: TGTGCCAGTACTTATAGTGGGACACTCGGGGGCTACACCTTC. Drawing the rest from reference TRBV19 and TRBJ1-2, the complete variable domain is DGGITQSPKYLFRKEGQNVTLSCEQNLNHDAMYWYRQDPGQGLRLIYYSQIVNDFQKGDIAEGYSVSREKKESFPLTVTSAQKNPTAFYLCASTYSGTLGGYTFGSGTRLTVV.

V is TRBV7-9 and J is TRBJ1-2; D remains ambiguous. Trimming shortened V by 1 base and J by 12 bases, and 12 bases separated the two germline ends. CDR1 is SEHNR, CDR2 FQNEAQ, per germline (reference sequence). The CDR3 extends over 12 amino acids. This chain's CDR3 is CASSLGGPKDTF. CDR3 coding DNA: TGTGCCAGCAGCTTAGGCGGGCCCAAAGACACCTTC.

The chain couples TRBV3-1 (or the pseudogene TRBV3-2) to TRBJ1-5; TRBD1 matches at 8 bases. The CDR3 length is 13 residues. V gave up 5 bases and J gave up 7 bases; unmatched junction bases: 4. Germline V lookup: CDR1 LGHDT, CDR2 YNNKEL (reference sequence). The CDR3 loop is CASSDRGGQPQHF. CDR3 bases: TGTGCCAGCAGCGACAGGGGCGGACAGCCCCAGCATTTT.

The rearrangement joins TRBV4-1 to TRBJ2-2, with 16 positions matching TRBD2. Germline CDR1 MGHRA, CDR2 YSYEKL. V shed 1 base and J 6 bases; nucleotides not matched to a gene: 14. The CDR3 spans 21 residues. This CDR3 reads CASSQARPGLAGGLIAGELFF. CDR3 DNA: TGCGCCAGCAGCCAAGCTAGACCGGGACTAGCGGGGGGGTTAATTGCCGGGGAGCTGTTTTTT.